This passage covers 12 T cell receptor beta chains from one sample sequenced in a study of cytomegalovirus exposure and HLA in healthy donors. The PCR employed 60 Vbeta primers together with 13 Jbeta primers. TCRdb's copy holds only in-frame clones and misses some; the assay was immunoSEQ multiplex PCR. The table has about 100,000 clones, 79% seen once. The sequenced sample was PBMCs. These receptors were collected from a woman aged 35 to 49 in good health and CMV-seronegative.

A few counts support this clone. The V gene is TRBV7-2, the J gene TRBJ2-7; TRBD2 matches 7 bases. V shed 0 bases and J 2 bases; nucleotides not matched to a gene: 1. The CDR3 extends over 14 amino acids. Germline lookup yields CDR1 SGHTA and CDR2 FQGNSA. The CDR3 sequence is CASSLAGRAYEQYF. The CDR3, as DNA: TGTGCCAGCAGCTTAGCGGGGAGGGCCTACGAGCAGTACTTC.

This chain joins TRBV29-1 and TRBJ2-2; 7 bases fit TRBD2. After removal of 4 bases from V and 5 bases from J, the junction contained 7 bases not matched to a gene. CDR3 length: 14 amino acids. CDR1 is SQVTM, CDR2 ANQGSEA, per germline. DNA for the CDR3: TGCAGCGTTGCAAATAGGGGAGGGACCGGGGAGCTGTTTTTT. Amino acids: CSVANRGGTGELFF.

This clone appeared a single time. The chain joins TRBV12-5 to TRBJ1-1, with D possibly TRBD1 on 6 matching bases. The CDR3 sequence is 12 residues long. The germline V and J ends were trimmed by 1 base and 11 bases, with 11 bases remaining between them. The V gene's germline CDR1 is LGHNT and CDR2 FRNRAP. CDR3 DNA sequence: TGTGCTAGTGGTTTGGACAGGGTTGGGGCTTTCTTT. Protein sequence: CASGLDRVGAFF.

The rearrangement links TRBV28 to TRBJ1-4; 11 nucleotides match TRBD1. Germline V gene data show CDR1 as MDHEN and CDR2 as SYDVKM. The J segment lost 8 bases and the V segment lost 4 bases, leaving 6 bases of the junction unmatched. The CDR3 has 15 residues. Written as DNA, the CDR3 is TGTGCCAGCAGTTCCGCCGGGACAGGGGGGGAAAAACTGTTTTTT. It translates to CASSSAGTGGEKLFF.

This clone was counted a few times. The chain has TRBV27 and TRBJ1-2; 7 bases agree with TRBD1. Losses at the gene ends were 6 bases for V and 4 bases for J; bases not matched to a gene: 20. CDR3 length equals 18 residues. In germline, CDR1 is MNHEY, CDR2 SMNVEV (reference sequence). CDR3 loop: CASRFVPRQGEGGYGYTF. CDR3 coding DNA: TGTGCCAGCAGGTTTGTCCCCCGTCAGGGGGAAGGAGGCTATGGCTACACCTTC.

The V gene is TRBV28, the J gene TRBJ2-7; the D gene is possibly TRBD2 (6 bases). This CDR3 comprises 15 residues. Trimming cost V 4 bases and J 4 bases, with 17 bases left between them. Germline values: CDR1 MDHEN, CDR2 SYDVKM. CDR3 loop: CASSSDSGLIYEQYF. CDR3 nucleotide sequence: TGTGCCAGCAGTTCAGATAGCGGCCTCATATACGAGCAGTACTTC.

The chain is built from TRBV12-5 and TRBJ2-7, with D perhaps TRBD2 (5 bases). Between the trimmed V and J ends, which lost 7 bases and 1 base, there was a span of 14 bases. Per germline, CDR1 LGHNT and CDR2 FRNRAP. CDR3 length: 14 residues. The CDR3 DNA is TGTGCTAGTGAGTCGAGGGCTGGATCCTACGAGCAGTACTTC. Its translation: CASESRAGSYEQYF.

A remark on this clone: The junction differs from germline at one of its ends, possibly a read error. This rearrangement joins TRBV27 to TRBJ2-1; 9 nucleotides align to TRBD2. The germline CDR1 and CDR2 sequences are MNHEY and SMNVEV (reference sequence). This CDR3 spans 17 amino acids. CDR3 sequence reads: CASSPVKGTSSHNEQFF. For the CDR3, the DNA is TGTGCCAGCAGTCCTGTTAAAGGGACTAGCTCCCACAATGAGCAGTTCTTC.

V and J are TRBV4-3 and TRBJ1-5; a weak D match, TRBD1 (5 bases). The CDR3 sequence is 14 residues long. Trimming left V 0 bases short and J 7 bases short, with 10 bases between. Germline CDR1 reads LGHNA; CDR2 reads YSLEER. The CDR3: CASSQDRVSQPQHF. The CDR3 DNA follows: TGCGCCAGCAGCCAAGACAGGGTGAGCCAGCCCCAGCATTTT.

This chain uses TRBV28 with TRBJ2-5; 9 nucleotides agree with TRBD1. From germline, CDR1 is MDHEN and CDR2 SYDVKM. V was pared by 6 bases and J by 2 bases, with 4 bases of the junction left unmatched. The CDR3 extends over 14 amino acids. CDR3 nucleotides: TGTGCCAGCAGCTTGGGACAGGGTCAAGAGACCCAGTACTTC. Protein sequence: CASSLGQGQETQYF.

The V call is TRBV2, the J call TRBJ1-6, with a weak D call TRBD1 (6 bases). Trimming removed 5 bases at V and 0 bases at J, with 8 bases between. The CDR3 runs to 15 residues. Germline-derived CDR1 and CDR2 are SNHLY and FYNNEI. CDR3 nucleotide sequence: TGTGCCAGCAGTAGGACAGACTCCTATAATTCACCCCTCCACTTT. Its translation is CASSRTDSYNSPLHF.

This clone was detected a few times. V gene TRBV2 combines with J gene TRBJ1-3; D unclear. V gave up 8 bases and J gave up 3 bases, with 14 bases separating them. The CDR3 sequence is 14 residues long. Germline V lookup: CDR1 SNHLY, CDR2 FYNNEI. The CDR3 DNA sequence: TGTGCCAGCGGGCGGGGAGCAGGTGGAAACACCATATATTTT. Translated: CASGRGAGGNTIYF.